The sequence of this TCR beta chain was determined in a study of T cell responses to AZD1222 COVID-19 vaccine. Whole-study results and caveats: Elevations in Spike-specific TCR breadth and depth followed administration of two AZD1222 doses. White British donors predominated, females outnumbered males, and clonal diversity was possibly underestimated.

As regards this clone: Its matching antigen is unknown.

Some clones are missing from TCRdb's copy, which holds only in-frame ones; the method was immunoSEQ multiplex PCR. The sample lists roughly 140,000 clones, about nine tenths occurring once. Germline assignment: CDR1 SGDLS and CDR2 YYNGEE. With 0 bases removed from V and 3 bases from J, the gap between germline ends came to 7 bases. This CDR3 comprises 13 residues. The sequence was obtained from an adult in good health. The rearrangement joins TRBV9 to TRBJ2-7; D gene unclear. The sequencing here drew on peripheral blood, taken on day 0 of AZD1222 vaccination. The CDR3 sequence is CASSVAADYEQYF. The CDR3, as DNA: TGTGCCAGCAGCGTAGCTGCAGACTACGAGCAGTACTTC. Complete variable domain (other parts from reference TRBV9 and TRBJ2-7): DSGVTQTPKHLITATGQRVTLRCSPRSGDLSVYWYQQSLDQGLQFLIQYYNGEERAKGNILERFSAQQFPDLHSELNLSSLELGDSALYFCASSVAADYEQYFGPGTRLTVT.